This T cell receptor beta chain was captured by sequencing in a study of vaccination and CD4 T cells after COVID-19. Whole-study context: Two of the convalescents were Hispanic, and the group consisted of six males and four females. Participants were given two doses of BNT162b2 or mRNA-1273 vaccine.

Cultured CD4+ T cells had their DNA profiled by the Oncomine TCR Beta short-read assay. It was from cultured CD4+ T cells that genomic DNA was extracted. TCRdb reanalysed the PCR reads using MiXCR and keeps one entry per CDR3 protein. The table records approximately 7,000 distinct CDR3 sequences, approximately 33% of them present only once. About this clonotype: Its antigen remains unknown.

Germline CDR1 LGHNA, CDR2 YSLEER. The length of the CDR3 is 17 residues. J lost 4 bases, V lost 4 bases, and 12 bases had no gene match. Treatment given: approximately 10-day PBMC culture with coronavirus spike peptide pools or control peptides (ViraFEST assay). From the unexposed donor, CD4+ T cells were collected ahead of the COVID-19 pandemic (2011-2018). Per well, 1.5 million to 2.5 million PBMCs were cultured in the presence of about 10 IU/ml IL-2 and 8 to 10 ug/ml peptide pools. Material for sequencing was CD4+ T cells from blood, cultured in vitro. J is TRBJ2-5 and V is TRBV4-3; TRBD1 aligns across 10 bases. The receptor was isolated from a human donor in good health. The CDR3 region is CASSRDRGRGWAETQYF. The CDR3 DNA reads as TGCGCCAGCAGCCGGGACAGGGGAAGAGGGTGGGCAGAGACCCAGTACTTC.